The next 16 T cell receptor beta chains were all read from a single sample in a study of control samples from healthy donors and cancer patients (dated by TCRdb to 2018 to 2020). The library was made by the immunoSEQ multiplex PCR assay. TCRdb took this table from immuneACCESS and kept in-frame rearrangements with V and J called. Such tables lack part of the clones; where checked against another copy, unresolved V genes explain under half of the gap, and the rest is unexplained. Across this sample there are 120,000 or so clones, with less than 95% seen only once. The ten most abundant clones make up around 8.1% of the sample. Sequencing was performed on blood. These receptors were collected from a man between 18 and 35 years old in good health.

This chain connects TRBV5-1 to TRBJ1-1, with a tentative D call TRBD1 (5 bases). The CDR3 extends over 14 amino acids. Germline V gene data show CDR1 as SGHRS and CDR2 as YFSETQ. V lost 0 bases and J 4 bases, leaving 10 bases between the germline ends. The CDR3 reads CASSLVTAGTEAFF. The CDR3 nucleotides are TGCGCCAGCAGCTTGGTGACAGCGGGCACTGAAGCTTTCTTT.

DNA for the CDR3: TGTGCCAGCTCAGGACAGGGGGGTTCTCCCTACGAGCAGTACTTC. Translation gives CASSGQGGSPYEQYF. This rearrangement joins TRBV6-5 to TRBJ2-7; 10 positions agree with TRBD1. The CDR3 is made up of 15 amino acids. From germline, CDR1 is MNHEY and CDR2 SVGAGI. With 8 bases clipped from V and 2 bases from J, the junction kept 9 bases outside the gene matches.

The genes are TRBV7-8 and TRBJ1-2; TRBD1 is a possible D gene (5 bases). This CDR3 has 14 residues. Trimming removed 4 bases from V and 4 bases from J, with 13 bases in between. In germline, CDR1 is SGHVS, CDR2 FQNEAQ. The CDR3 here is CASSWGLRGYGYTF. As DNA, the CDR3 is TGTGCCAGCAGCTGGGGACTGAGGGGCTATGGCTACACCTTC.

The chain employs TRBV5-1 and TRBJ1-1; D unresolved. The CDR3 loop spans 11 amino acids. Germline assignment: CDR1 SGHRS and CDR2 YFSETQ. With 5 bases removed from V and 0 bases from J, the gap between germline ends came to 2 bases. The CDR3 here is CASRVNTEAFF. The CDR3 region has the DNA TGCGCCAGCAGAGTGAACACTGAAGCTTTCTTT.

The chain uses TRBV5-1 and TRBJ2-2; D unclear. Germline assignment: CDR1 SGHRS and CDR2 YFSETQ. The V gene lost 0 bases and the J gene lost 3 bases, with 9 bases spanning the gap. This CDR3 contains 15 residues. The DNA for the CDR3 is TGCGCCAGCAGCTTGGGGACGGCATACACCGGGGAGCTGTTTTTT. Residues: CASSLGTAYTGELFF.

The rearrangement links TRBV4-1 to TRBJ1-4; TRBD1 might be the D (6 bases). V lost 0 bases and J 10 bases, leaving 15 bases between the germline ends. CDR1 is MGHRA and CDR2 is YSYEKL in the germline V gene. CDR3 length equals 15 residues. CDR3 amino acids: CASSQEMGHSGKLFF. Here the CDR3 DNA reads TGCGCCAGCAGCCAAGAAATGGGACATAGCGGAAAACTGTTTTTT.

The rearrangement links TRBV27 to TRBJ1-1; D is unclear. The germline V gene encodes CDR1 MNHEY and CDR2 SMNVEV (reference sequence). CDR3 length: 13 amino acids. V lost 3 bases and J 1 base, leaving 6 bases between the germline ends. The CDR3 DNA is TGTGCCAGCAGTTTCGAGCAGAACACTGAAGCTTTCTTT. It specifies CASSFEQNTEAFF.

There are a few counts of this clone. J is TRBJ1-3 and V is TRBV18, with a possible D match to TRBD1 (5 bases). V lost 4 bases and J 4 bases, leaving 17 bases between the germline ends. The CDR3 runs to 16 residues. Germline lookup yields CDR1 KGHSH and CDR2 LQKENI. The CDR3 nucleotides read TGTGCCAGCTCACGAGAGACTACAGGTGCGGGAAACACCATATATTTT. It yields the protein CASSRETTGAGNTIYF.

The DNA for the CDR3 is TGTGCCAGCTCACAAGGGACAGGGCGGTTCTATGGCTACACCTTC. It is translated as CASSQGTGRFYGYTF. This sequence joins TRBV18 and TRBJ1-2, with TRBD1 identical over 9 bases. Trimming took 4 bases from V and 4 from J; bases not matched to a gene: 7. Germline CDR1 reads KGHSH; CDR2 reads LQKENI. There are 15 residues in the CDR3.

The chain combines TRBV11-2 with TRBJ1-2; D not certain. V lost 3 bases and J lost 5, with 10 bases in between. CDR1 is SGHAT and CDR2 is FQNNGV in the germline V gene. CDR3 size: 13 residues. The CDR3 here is CASSFNSPYGYTF. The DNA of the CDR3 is TGTGCCAGCAGCTTTAACAGCCCGTATGGCTACACCTTC.

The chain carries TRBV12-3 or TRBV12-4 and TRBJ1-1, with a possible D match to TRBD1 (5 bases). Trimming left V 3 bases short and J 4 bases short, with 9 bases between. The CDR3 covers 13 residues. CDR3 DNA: TGTGCCAGCAGTTTGTCAGGGAGCACTGAAGCTTTCTTT. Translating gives CASSLSGSTEAFF.

This CDR3 is CASSPVGGSNTEAFF. The DNA of the CDR3 is TGTGCCAGCAGCCCAGTCGGGGGGTCAAACACTGAAGCTTTCTTT. The chain uses TRBV11-2 and TRBJ1-1; D may be TRBD1 (5 bases). In germline, CDR1 is SGHAT, CDR2 FQNNGV. The length of the CDR3 is 15 residues. Trimming left V 5 bases short and J 2 bases short, with 15 bases between.

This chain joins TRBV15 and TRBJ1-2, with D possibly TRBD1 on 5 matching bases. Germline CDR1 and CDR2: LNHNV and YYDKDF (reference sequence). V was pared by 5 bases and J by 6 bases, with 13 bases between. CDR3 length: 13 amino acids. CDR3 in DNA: TGTGCCACCAGCTACCGGGACCTCAATGGCTACACCTTC. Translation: CATSYRDLNGYTF. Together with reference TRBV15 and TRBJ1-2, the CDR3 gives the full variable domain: DAMVIQNPRYQVTQFGKPVTLSCSQTLNHNVMYWYQQKSSQAPKLLFHYYDKDFNNEADTPDNFQSRRPNTSFCFLDIRSPGLGDTAMYLCATSYRDLNGYTFGSGTRLTVV.

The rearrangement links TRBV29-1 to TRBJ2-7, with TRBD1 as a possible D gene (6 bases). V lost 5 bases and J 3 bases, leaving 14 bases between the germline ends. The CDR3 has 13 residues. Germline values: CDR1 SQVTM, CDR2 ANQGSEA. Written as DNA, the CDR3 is TGCAGCGTTAGCGCCAGGGGCAACTACGAGCAGTACTTC. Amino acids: CSVSARGNYEQYF.

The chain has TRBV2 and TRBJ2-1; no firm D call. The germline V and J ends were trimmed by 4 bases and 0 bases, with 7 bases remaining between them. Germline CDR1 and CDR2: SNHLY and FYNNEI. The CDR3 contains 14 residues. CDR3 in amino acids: CASSVFSSYNEQFF. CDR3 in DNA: TGTGCCAGCAGTGTGTTTAGCTCCTACAATGAGCAGTTCTTC.

In nucleotides, the CDR3 is TGTGCCAGCTCCCCGTGGACTAGCGGGGGCCGTATCCCCTACAATGAGCAGTTCTTC. It yields the protein CASSPWTSGGRIPYNEQFF. The chain links TRBV18 to TRBJ2-1, with 13 bases fitting TRBD2. In germline, CDR1 is KGHSH, CDR2 LQKENI. This CDR3 has 19 residues. The junction had 13 bases not matched to a gene; V was cut back by 6 bases and J by 2 bases.